This T cell receptor (beta chain) originates from a study of cytomegalovirus exposure and HLA in healthy donors (dated by TCRdb to 2016 to 2017). A note on the overall study: According to an earlier analysis of a few hundred of the donors, about 170 million T cells yielded 120 million or so unique TCR beta sequences and more than 250 Gb of sequence data. An early release that covered 500 to 800 HLA-typed donors contained 300 to 350 gigabases of sequencing data and 85 million to 100 million unique TCR sequences. Of the 300 to 500 genotyped donors, 65% to 90% were placed in the genetic ancestry cluster associated with self-reported Caucasian donors. The study aimed to test whether cataloging public T cell receptors could reveal signatures of past pathogen exposure. The study profiled the T cell repertoires of 500 to 800 subjects by immunosequencing and related them to cytomegalovirus serostatus. Besides the first cohort of 666 subjects, a separate validation cohort made up of 120 different subjects was used. The study combined high-throughput TCR immunosequencing, statistical association of individual TCRs with disease status, and machine learning to predict cytomegalovirus infection status. A later analysis re-examined previously published TCR beta repertoires from hundreds of donors and added high-resolution HLA genotyping to investigate patterns of TCR occurrence. In the later analysis, no new phenotypic data were used to find candidate immune exposures; instead, reliance was placed on TCR beta sequences and their occurrence across donors. To decide whether each TCR beta V gene segment behaved as functional or pseudogenic, an earlier analysis of fewer than 750 of the donors relied on high-throughput TCR beta sequencing. Donor age, sex, ethnicity and CMV serostatus were compiled together with the repertoire data. Genome-wide SNP genotypes for about 65% of the roughly 700 donors were used in a later genetic analysis, which treated that subset as a discovery cohort. All discovery cohort repertoires had been generated on a single sequencing platform. HLA typing included class I and class II loci at four-digit resolution. The number of donors typed differed by locus, with roughly 620-640 for A, B, C, DRB1 and DQB1, around 500 for DQA1, 606 for DPA1, and some 450 for DPB1. About five DR-DQ haplotypes were treated as single units for association and clustering because of strong linkage in the cohort. On average, 235,054 unique TCR beta nucleotide sequences were sequenced per donor among more than 350 genotyped donors of the cohort, with around 19% of those sequences being non-productive. What the work shows at the level of the full study, not this receptor alone: In an earlier analysis of 587 of the donors, most TCR beta V segments appeared in productive rearrangements about 90% or about 30% of the time, broadly matching IMGT annotations. Correlated functional status among segregating V segments might reflect linkage disequilibrium, but an unknown experimental factor could not be ruled out. A few of the identified cytomegalovirus-associated TCR beta chains were confirmed in vitro to be specific for cytomegalovirus antigens. An association between a missense DCLRE1C variant and V-gene and J-gene trimming of TCR beta chains was found in a later genetic analysis and replicated in an independent cohort. Most CMV-associated TCR beta chains appeared to be HLA-restricted in a later analysis, and the HLA associations seemed to be driven largely by CMV exposure. For the cohort, immune exposure information was limited to CMV serostatus. Compared with the roughly 600-donor mean, donors in an Asian-associated ancestry cluster had fewer N-insertions in productive TCRs, according to a later genetic analysis. A total of 150 to 200 TCR beta chains were listed by the study as associated with cytomegalovirus. Specific HLA alleles were associated with over 15,000 TCR beta sequences at a false discovery rate of 0.05 in a later analysis. The cohort was sequenced for TCR beta chains only, and without alpha or paired-chain data the features that could be detected were limited. Cytomegalovirus status was reported to be diagnosed by the classifier with high specificity and sensitivity in both the original and validation cohorts. Because some donors lacked HLA typing at each locus, the association tests relied only on the typed subset. The authors suggested that the approach could potentially be extended to other disease states and immunological phenotypes. The earlier analysis of 587 of the donors excluded roughly 16 rarely observed V segments, including chromosome 9 orphons, because counts were too low. A cluster of highly shared sequence variants was judged likely to be a technical artifact of the sequencing pipeline. A later analysis found that HLA-associated TCR beta chains were more clonally expanded and had lower generation probabilities than equally common non-associated chains. A later analysis reported that several top co-occurrence clusters appeared linked to parvovirus B19, influenza, CMV and Epstein-Barr virus. Most TCR sequences were observed very rarely across donors, whereas some public TCRs were present in many individuals. Strong co-occurrence of HLA alleles, especially DR and DQ, made assigning TCR associations to individual alleles difficult. Some IMGT-functional V segments, including TRBV6-2 and TRBV6-3, could not be told apart with the 87-base-pair reads, so those segments were excluded. Presence/absence analyses assumed roughly uniform sequencing depth across donors, an assumption that may not hold. According to a later analysis, TCR association rates differed among HLA loci, with DRB1 alleles showing the most associated TCRs and HLA-C alleles showing the fewest. A further reported finding was that TCR beta sequences accurately predicted the HLA-A and HLA-B alleles for most subjects in the first cohort.

Notes on this clone: Its cognate antigen has yet to be identified. Base qualities are not provided; no much larger clone lies one nucleotide away.

The cohort comprised around 690 healthy bone marrow donors. All cohort members were sampled while nominally healthy, although unrecorded immune exposures were likely present. The donor was CMV seronegative and was included in the group of several hundred seronegative cohort members. Every donor gave a peripheral blood sample, and the peripheral blood mononuclear cells from that sample were used for TCR beta sequencing. The Qiagen DNeasy Blood Extraction Kit was used to extract genomic DNA from the blood cell samples. The CDR3 starts with the cysteine, ends with the phenylalanine, and has 14 residues. The DNA shown is the 42-base CDR3, in frame from base 1. Relative to germline, V is 0 bases shorter and J is 4 bases shorter, with 10 bases between their ends. CDR1 and CDR2 are read off the germline V gene as SGHRS and YFSETQ. Library method: the immunoSEQ multiplex PCR assay. A mixture of 60 forward primers for TCR Vbeta segments and 13 reverse primers for TCR Jbeta segments was used in the multiplex PCR. The CDR3 region of rearranged TCR beta genes was amplified from genomic DNA with a multiplex PCR assay. On the Illumina HiSeq System, the amplified TCR beta libraries were sequenced as 87-base-pair reads. The study's own analysis went as follows. In a later analysis, some 80 million unique TCR beta chains were counted across the 650 to 700 repertoires, and approximately 11 million of these chains were shared by at least two donors. Raw reads were error-corrected and collapsed into unique sequences with a nearest-neighbor algorithm that merged closely related sequences to remove PCR and sequencing errors. CDR3 sequences were aligned to IMGT reference sequences to assign V, D and J gene segments. Each retained sequence needed at least a six-nucleotide match to both a V gene segment and a J gene segment. Rearrangements were called productive when the CDR3 lacked stop codons and stayed in frame with V and J; all others were non-productive. CDR3 was defined by IMGT convention, running from the second conserved V-encoded cysteine to the conserved J-encoded phenylalanine. The earlier analysis of fewer than 700 of the donors excluded sequences that lacked an unambiguous match to a single V gene segment. An earlier analysis of some 610 of the donors called V segments functional above 56.7% productive rearrangements and segregating when the between-donor standard deviation exceeded 5%. To diagnose cytomegalovirus status from the catalog of TCR beta chain sequences, a statistical classification framework was built. In a later analysis, V and J genes were assigned by comparing TCR nucleotide sequences against IMGT/GENE-DB human TR gene sequences. A later analysis assigned CDR3 sequences and most-parsimonious VDJ recombination scenarios with the TCRdist pipeline. A later analysis defined each TCR beta chain by its CDR3 amino acid sequence plus V-gene family, and excluded reads lacking a unique V-gene family. To address suspected cross-contamination and a sequencing artifact, a later analysis removed around 590 highly shared, low-generation-probability nucleotide sequences. In a later analysis, a clonal expansion index for each public chain was calculated from normalized within-repertoire ranks of inferred template counts. In a later analysis, generation probabilities were computed with a VDJ recombination model fitted to out-of-frame rearrangements, and the resulting probabilities were checked against IGoR. A later analysis scored TCR-TCR, TCR-HLA and TCR-CMV co-occurrence with hypergeometric tests, applying a repertoire-size bias correction to TCR pairs. A later analysis estimated false discovery rates by permuting HLA or CMV assignments 20 times. In a later analysis, co-occurring TCRs were grouped using DBSCAN, and TCRdist sequence similarity was added for clustering within HLA-allele-positive subsets. For co-occurrence clustering, repertoires with fewer than 30,000 or more than 120,000 public chains were excluded, along with 5 or 6 repertoires with anomalous nucleotide sharing. In TCRdb, the immuneACCESS table is reduced to in-frame sequences with V and J assigned. These tables do not hold every clone; where another copy was compared, an unresolved V gene accounts for under half, and the others remain unexplained. V and J calls and clone size are given by that table; D and trimming were obtained from the DNA. For this sample the table gives tens of thousands of clones, of which roughly 76% were detected only once. The ten top clones hold 1.5% to 2% of the sample.

The chain is made from TRBV5-1 and TRBJ1-1, and the D gene may be TRBD1, 5 bases matching. What was sequenced was PBMCs. The sequence was obtained from a woman in her 30s in good health and CMV-seronegative. The CDR3 region reads CASSLAGWTTEAFF. The DNA sequence is given as TGCGCCAGCAGCTTGGCAGGGTGGACCACTGAAGCTTTCTTT.